This paragraph covers one T cell receptor (beta chain) sequence. Its antigen is still unknown. The CDR3 contains 15 residues. Trimming pared 1 base from V and 2 bases from J, leaving 14 bases between. Germline V gives CDR1 SQVTM, CDR2 ANQGSEA. Using immunoSEQ multiplex PCR, the repertoire was profiled, and TCRdb retains in-frame clones only, with some absent. The data hold about 69,000 clones, with around 84% observed a single time. The data stem from a study of a mutant IDH1 vaccine in newly diagnosed glioma. Study overall: The treated population exhibited a male proportion of roughly 62%, a female proportion of about 38%, and a mean age of approximately 41 years.

Indicated time point: week 35, safety follow-up. Topical imiquimod accompanied each vaccine dose, which consisted of 300 ug of mutant IDH1 20-mer peptide. V usage is TRBV29-1 and J usage is TRBJ2-5; D ambiguous. This TCR came from a man aged 25-40 years with glioma. The material sequenced was PBMCs, taken from a glioma patient whose treatment included an IDH1 peptide vaccine. The CDR3 coding sequence is TGCAGCGTTGAAGGCACTACCCAACGTCAAGAGACCCAGTACTTC. It translates to CSVEGTTQRQETQYF.